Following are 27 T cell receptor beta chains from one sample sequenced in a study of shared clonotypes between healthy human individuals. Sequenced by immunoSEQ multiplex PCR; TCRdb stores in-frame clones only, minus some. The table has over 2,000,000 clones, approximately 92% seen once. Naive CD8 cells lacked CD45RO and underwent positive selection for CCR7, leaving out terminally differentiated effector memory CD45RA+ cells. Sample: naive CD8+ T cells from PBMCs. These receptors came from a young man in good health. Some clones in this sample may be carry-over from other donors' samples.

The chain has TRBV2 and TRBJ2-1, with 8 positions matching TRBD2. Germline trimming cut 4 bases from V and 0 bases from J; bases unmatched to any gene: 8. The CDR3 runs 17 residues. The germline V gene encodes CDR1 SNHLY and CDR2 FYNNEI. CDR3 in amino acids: CASSGLLAGSSYNEQFF. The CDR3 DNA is TGTGCCAGCAGTGGTCTTCTAGCGGGCAGCTCCTACAATGAGCAGTTCTTC. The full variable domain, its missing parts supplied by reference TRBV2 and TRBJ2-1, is EPEVTQTPSHQVTQMGQEVILRCVPISNHLYFYWYRQILGQKVEFLVSFYNNEISEKSEIFDDQFSVERPDGSNFTLKIRSTKLEDSAMYFCASSGLLAGSSYNEQFFGPGTRLTVL.

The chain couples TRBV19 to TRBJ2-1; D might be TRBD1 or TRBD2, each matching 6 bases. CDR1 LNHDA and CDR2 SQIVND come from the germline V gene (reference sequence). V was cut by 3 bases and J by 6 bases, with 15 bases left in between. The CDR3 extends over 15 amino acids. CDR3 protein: CASSIGGVILNEQFF. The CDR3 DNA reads TGTGCCAGTAGTATCGGGGGCGTCATCCTCAATGAGCAGTTCTTC.

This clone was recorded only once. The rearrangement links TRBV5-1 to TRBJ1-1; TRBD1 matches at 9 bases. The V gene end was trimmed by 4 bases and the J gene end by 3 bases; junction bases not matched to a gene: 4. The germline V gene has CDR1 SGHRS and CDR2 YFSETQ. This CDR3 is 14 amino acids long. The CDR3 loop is CASSPRDRDTEAFF. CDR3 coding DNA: TGCGCCAGCAGCCCCCGGGACAGGGACACTGAAGCTTTCTTT. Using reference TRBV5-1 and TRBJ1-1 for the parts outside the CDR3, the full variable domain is KAGVTQTPRYLIKTRGQQVTLSCSPISGHRSVSWYQQTPGQGLQFLFEYFSETQRNKGNFPGRFSGRQFSNSRSEMNVSTLELGDSALYLCASSPRDRDTEAFFGQGTRLTVV.

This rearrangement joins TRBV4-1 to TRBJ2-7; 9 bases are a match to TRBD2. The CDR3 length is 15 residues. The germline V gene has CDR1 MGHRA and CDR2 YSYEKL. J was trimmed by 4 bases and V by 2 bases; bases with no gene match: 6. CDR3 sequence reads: CASSQTSGHTYEQYF. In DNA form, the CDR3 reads TGCGCCAGCAGCCAAACTAGCGGGCACACTTACGAGCAGTACTTC.

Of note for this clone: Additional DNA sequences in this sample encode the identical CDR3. The CDR3 nucleotides read TGCGCCAGCAGCTTGGTCCCCTACAATGAGCAGTTCTTC. Residues: CASSLVPYNEQFF. The V call is TRBV5-1, the J call TRBJ2-1; D gene unclear. The CDR3 has 13 amino acids. Trimming took off 0 bases at V and 2 bases at J, with 3 bases between the two ends. Germline V gene sequence: CDR1 SGHRS, CDR2 YFSETQ.

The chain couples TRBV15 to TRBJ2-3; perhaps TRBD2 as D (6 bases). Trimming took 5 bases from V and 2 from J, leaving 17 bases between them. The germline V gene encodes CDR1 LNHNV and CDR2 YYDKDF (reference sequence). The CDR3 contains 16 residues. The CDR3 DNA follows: TGTGCCACCAGCGAATCTTTTGCGGGGATCACAGATACGCAGTATTTT. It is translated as CATSESFAGITDTQYF.

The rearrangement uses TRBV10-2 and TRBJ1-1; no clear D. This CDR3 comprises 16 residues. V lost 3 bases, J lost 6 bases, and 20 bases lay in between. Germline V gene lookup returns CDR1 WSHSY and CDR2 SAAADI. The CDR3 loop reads CASSDLISGGGAEAFF. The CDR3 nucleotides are TGCGCCAGCAGTGACCTCATCTCAGGTGGTGGAGCTGAAGCTTTCTTT.

The CDR3 loop is CATSAEGRGDEQYF. The CDR3 DNA reads as TGTGCCACCAGCGCCGAGGGTCGCGGGGACGAGCAGTACTTC. The chain carries TRBV15 and TRBJ2-7, with TRBD2 as a possible D gene (6 bases). V was trimmed by 5 bases and J by 5 bases, leaving 16 bases between them. The CDR3 is 14 residues long. The germline gives CDR1 LNHNV, CDR2 YYDKDF (reference sequence).

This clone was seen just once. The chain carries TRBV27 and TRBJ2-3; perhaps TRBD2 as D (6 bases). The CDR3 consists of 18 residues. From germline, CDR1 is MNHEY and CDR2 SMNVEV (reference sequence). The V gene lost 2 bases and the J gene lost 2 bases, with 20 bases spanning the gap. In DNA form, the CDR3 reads TGTGCCAGCAGTTTACTCCCAATCGTAGCGGTTTACACAGATACGCAGTATTTT. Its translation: CASSLLPIVAVYTDTQYF.

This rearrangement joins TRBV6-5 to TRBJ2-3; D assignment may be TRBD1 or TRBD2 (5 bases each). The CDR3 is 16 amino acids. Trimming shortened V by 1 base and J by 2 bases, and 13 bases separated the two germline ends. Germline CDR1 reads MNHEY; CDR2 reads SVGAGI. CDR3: CASSYWGSRYTDTQYF. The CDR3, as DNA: TGTGCCAGCAGTTACTGGGGGTCTAGATACACAGATACGCAGTATTTT.

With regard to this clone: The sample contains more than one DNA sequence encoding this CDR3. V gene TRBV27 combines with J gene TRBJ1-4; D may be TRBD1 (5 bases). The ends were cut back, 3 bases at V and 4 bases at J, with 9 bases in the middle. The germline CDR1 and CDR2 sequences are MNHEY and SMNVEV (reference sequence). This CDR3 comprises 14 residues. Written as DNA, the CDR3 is TGTGCCAGCAGTTTCACAGGCGGTAATGAAAAACTGTTTTTT. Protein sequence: CASSFTGGNEKLFF.

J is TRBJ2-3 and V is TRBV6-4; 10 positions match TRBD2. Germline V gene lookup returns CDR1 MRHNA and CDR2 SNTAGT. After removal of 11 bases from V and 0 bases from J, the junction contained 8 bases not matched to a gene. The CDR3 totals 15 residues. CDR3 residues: CAAGLAESSTDTQYF. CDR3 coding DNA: TGTGCCGCCGGACTAGCGGAGTCAAGCACAGATACGCAGTATTTT.

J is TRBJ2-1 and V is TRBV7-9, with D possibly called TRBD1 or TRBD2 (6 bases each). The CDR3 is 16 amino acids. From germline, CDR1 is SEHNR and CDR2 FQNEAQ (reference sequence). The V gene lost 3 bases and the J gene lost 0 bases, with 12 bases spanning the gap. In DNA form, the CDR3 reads TGTGCCAGCAGCTTTTACGGGGGCGACTCCTACAATGAGCAGTTCTTC. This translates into CASSFYGGDSYNEQFF. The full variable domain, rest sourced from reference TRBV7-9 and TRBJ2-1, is DTGVSQNPRHKITKRGQNVTFRCDPISEHNRLYWYRQTLGQGPEFLTYFQNEAQLEKSRLLSDRFSAERPKGSFSTLEIQRTEQGDSAMYLCASSFYGGDSYNEQFFGPGTRLTVL.

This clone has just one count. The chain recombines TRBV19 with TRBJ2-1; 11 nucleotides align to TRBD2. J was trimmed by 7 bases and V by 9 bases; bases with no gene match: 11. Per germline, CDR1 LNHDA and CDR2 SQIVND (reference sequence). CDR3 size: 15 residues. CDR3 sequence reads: CASSHKGTSGNEQFF. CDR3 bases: TGTGCCAGCTCGCACAAAGGGACTAGCGGAAATGAGCAGTTCTTC.

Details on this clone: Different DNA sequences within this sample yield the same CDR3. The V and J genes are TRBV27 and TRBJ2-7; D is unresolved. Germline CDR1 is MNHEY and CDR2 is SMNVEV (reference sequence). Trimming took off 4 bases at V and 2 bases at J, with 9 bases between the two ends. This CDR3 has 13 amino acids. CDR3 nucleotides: TGTGCCAGCAGTTACTCGGGCCCCTACGAGCAGTACTTC. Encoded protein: CASSYSGPYEQYF.

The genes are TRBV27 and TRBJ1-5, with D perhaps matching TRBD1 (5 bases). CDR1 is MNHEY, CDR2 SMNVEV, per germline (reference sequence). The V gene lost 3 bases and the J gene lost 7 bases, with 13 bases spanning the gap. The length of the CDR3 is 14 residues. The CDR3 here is CASSLSPGGQPQHF. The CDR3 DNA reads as TGTGCCAGCAGTTTGAGTCCCGGGGGACAGCCCCAGCATTTT.

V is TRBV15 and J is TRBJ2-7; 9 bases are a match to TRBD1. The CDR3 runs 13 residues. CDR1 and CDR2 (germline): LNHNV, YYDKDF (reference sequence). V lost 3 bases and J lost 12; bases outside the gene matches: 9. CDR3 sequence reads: CATSSRIGQGPYF. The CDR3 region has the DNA TGTGCCACCAGCAGCAGGATAGGACAGGGGCCGTACTTC. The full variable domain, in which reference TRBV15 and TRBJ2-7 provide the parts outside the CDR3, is DAMVIQNPRYQVTQFGKPVTLSCSQTLNHNVMYWYQQKSSQAPKLLFHYYDKDFNNEADTPDNFQSRRPNTSFCFLDIRSPGLGDTAMYLCATSSRIGQGPYFGPGTRLTVT.

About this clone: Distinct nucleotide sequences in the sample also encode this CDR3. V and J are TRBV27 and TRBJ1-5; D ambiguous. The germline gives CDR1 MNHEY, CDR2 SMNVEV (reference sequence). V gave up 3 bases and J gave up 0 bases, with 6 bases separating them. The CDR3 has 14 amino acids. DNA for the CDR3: TGTGCCAGCAGTTTGGCGGGTAGCAATCAGCCCCAGCATTTT. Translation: CASSLAGSNQPQHF.

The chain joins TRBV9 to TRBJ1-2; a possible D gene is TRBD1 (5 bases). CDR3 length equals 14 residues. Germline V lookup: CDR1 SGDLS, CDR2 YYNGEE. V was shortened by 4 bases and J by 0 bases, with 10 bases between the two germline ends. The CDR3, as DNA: TGTGCCAGCAGCTCCGAGACAGCTAACTATGGCTACACCTTC. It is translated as CASSSETANYGYTF. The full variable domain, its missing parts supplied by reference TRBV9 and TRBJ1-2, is DSGVTQTPKHLITATGQRVTLRCSPRSGDLSVYWYQQSLDQGLQFLIQYYNGEERAKGNILERFSAQQFPDLHSELNLSSLELGDSALYFCASSSETANYGYTFGSGTRLTVV.

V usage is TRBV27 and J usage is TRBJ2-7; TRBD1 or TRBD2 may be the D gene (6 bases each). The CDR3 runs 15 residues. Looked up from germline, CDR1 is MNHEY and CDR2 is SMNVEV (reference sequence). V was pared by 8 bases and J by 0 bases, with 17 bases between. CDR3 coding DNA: TGTGCCAGCGGCCTAGGGGGACTTCTCTCCTACGAGCAGTACTTC. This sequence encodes CASGLGGLLSYEQYF.

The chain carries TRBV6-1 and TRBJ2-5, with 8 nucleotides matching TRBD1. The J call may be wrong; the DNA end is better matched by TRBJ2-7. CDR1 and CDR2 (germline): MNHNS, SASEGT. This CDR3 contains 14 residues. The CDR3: CASSWRDRLYEQYF. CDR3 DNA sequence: TGTGCCAGCAGTTGGAGGGACAGGCTTTACGAGCAGTACTTC.

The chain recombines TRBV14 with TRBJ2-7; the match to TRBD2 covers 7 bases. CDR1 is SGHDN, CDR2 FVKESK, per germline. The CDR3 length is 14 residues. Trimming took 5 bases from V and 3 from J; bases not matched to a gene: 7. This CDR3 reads CASSFLGGSYEQYF. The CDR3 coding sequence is TGTGCCAGCAGCTTCCTGGGAGGGAGCTACGAGCAGTACTTC.

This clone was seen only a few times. DNA of the CDR3: TGTGCCAGCAGCCAAGATAGCGACACAAATGAAAAACTGTTTTTT. Residues: CASSQDSDTNEKLFF. The V call is TRBV4-2, the J call TRBJ1-4, with D hard to call. Trimming cost V 0 bases and J 5 bases, with 10 bases left between them. CDR3 size: 15 residues. The V gene's germline CDR1 is LGHNA and CDR2 YNFKEQ.

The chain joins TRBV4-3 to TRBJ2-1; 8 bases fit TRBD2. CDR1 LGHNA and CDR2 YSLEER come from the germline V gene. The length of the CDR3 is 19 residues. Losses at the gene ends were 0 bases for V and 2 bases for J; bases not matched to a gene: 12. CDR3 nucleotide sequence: TGCGCCAGCAGCCAAGACCCAGCGGGAGATTCGGGCCCCTACAATGAGCAGTTCTTC. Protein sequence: CASSQDPAGDSGPYNEQFF.

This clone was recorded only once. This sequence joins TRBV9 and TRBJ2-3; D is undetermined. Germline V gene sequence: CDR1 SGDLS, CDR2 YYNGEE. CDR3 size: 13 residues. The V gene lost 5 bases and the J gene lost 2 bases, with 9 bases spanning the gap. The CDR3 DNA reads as TGTGCCAGCAGAGGACCTAACACAGATACGCAGTATTTT. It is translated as CASRGPNTDTQYF.

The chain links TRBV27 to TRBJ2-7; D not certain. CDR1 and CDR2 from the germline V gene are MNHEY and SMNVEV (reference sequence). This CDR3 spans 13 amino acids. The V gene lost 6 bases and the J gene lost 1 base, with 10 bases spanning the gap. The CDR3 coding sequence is TGTGCCAGCAGACAGTTAGAATCCTACGAGCAGTACTTC. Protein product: CASRQLESYEQYF.

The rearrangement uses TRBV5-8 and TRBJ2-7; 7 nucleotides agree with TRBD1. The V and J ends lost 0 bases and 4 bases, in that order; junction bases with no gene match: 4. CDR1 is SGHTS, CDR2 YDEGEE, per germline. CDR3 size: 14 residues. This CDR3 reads CASSLGGGGYEQYF. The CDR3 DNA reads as TGTGCCAGCAGCTTGGGAGGGGGCGGTTACGAGCAGTACTTC.